What follows are 23 T cell receptor beta chains derived from one specimen sequenced in a study of CD8 T cells in Susac syndrome. When the RNA was reverse transcribed, random hexamers were used with an input of about 0.5 to 1 ug. Via MiXCR, TCRdb re-called the immunoSEQ multiplex PCR reads, giving one row per CDR3 protein. Seen here are about 140,000 distinct CDR3 sequences, roughly 94% observed once, and the top ten hold around 0.08%. The material sequenced was CD4+ T cells from PBMCs. These receptors all come from a human donor in good health.

This clonotype appeared a few times. CDR3 residues: CASSLGGYSNQPQHF. In nucleotides, the CDR3 is TGTGCCAGCAGTTTAGGGGGTTATAGCAATCAGCCCCAGCATTTT. The chain links TRBV28 to TRBJ1-5; maybe TRBD1 (5 bases). Germline CDR1 is MDHEN and CDR2 is SYDVKM. The CDR3 runs 15 residues. Trimming left V 2 bases short and J 0 bases short, with 8 bases between.

The V gene is TRBV27, the J gene TRBJ2-7, with D perhaps TRBD2 (6 bases). The CDR3 covers 14 residues. Germline V CDR1 and CDR2: MNHEY, SMNVEV (reference sequence). V shed 0 bases and J shed 2 bases, with 8 bases lying between them. CDR3 sequence (DNA): TGTGCCAGCAGTTTATCGTGGGGGGCCTACGAGCAGTACTTC. This gives the protein CASSLSWGAYEQYF.

The chain has TRBV20-1 and TRBJ2-2; 8 bases line up with TRBD1. V gave up 0 bases and J gave up 5 bases; unmatched junction bases: 5. This CDR3 is 15 amino acids long. Germline V gives CDR1 DFQATT, CDR2 SNEGSKA (reference sequence). Written as DNA, the CDR3 is TGCAGTGCTAGAGAGCAGGGGGCGCGAACCGGGGAGCTGTTTTTT. Amino acids: CSAREQGARTGELFF.

The chain joins TRBV30 to TRBJ2-3, with D unclear. The V end lost 4 bases, the J end lost 5 bases, and 7 bases lay between the germline ends. CDR1 and CDR2 (germline): GTSNPN, SVGIG (reference sequence). The CDR3 runs to 11 residues. Here the CDR3 DNA reads TGTGCCTGGAATGTTCTAGATACGCAGTATTTT. The encoded protein is CAWNVLDTQYF.

The chain joins TRBV7-2 to TRBJ1-1; D is unresolved. The CDR3 is made up of 14 amino acids. Germline lookup yields CDR1 SGHTA and CDR2 FQGNSA. Trimming left V 3 bases short and J 4 bases short, with 12 bases between. CDR3 loop: CASSLKAGGTEAFF. The CDR3 region has the DNA TGTGCCAGCAGCTTGAAGGCAGGCGGCACTGAAGCTTTCTTT.

This sequence joins TRBV10-3 and TRBJ2-7; D gene ambiguous. The V end was cut by 3 bases, the J end by 7 bases, with 7 bases between. The CDR3 is 11 amino acids. In germline, CDR1 is ENHRY, CDR2 SYGVKD. CDR3 bases: TGTGCCATCAGTGATATTATGGAGCAGTACTTC. It yields the protein CAISDIMEQYF.

This chain links TRBV12-3 or TRBV12-4 with TRBJ2-1; D gene uncertain. V was pared by 6 bases and J by 10 bases, with 13 bases between. The CDR3 is 12 residues long. CDR3 loop: CASRPTGEEQFF. In nucleotides, the CDR3 is TGTGCCAGCAGGCCCACTGGTGAGGAGCAGTTCTTC.

This chain connects TRBV5-1 to TRBJ2-5; the D gene could be TRBD1 or TRBD2 (6 bases each). Germline CDR1 reads SGHRS; CDR2 reads YFSETQ. Trimming pared 4 bases from V and 2 bases from J, leaving 18 bases between. The CDR3 runs 16 residues. Here the CDR3 DNA reads TGCGCCAGCAGCCCCAGGGGAGGCTTACTTCAAGAGACCCAGTACTTC. Translation gives CASSPRGGLLQETQYF.

V is TRBV11-3 and J is TRBJ2-7; D is unclear. Germline loops: CDR1 SGHNT, CDR2 YENEEA. The germline V and J ends were trimmed by 5 bases and 1 base, with 9 bases remaining between them. This CDR3 comprises 13 residues. CDR3 nucleotide sequence: TGTGCCAGCAGCCGGCCCGGGTCCTACGAGCAGTACTTC. Translating it yields CASSRPGSYEQYF. Using reference TRBV11-3 and TRBJ2-7 for the parts outside the CDR3, the full variable domain is EAGVVQSPRYKIIEKKQPVAFWCNPISGHNTLYWYLQNLGQGPELLIRYENEEAVDDSQLPKDRFSAERLKGVDSTLKIQPAELGDSAVYLCASSRPGSYEQYFGPGTRLTVT.

The CDR3 DNA sequence: TGTGCCATCTCCCAACGACAGGGCACTGGGGCCAACGTCCTGACTTTC. It codes for CAISQRQGTGANVLTF. V gene TRBV10-3 combines with J gene TRBJ2-6, with 7 bases that match TRBD1. The germline gives CDR1 ENHRY, CDR2 SYGVKD. The V gene end was trimmed by 8 bases and the J gene end by 2 bases; junction bases not matched to a gene: 9. The CDR3 contains 16 residues.

The chain couples TRBV9 to TRBJ2-4; perhaps D is TRBD1 or TRBD2 (6 bases each). Trimming took off 4 bases at V and 7 bases at J, with 24 bases between the two ends. Germline CDR1 and CDR2: SGDLS and YYNGEE. This CDR3 has 17 amino acids. The CDR3 DNA sequence: TGTGCCAGCAGCTCTCGGGGAGGCTCCCCAAGGGGGAACATTCAGTACTTC. The encoded protein is CASSSRGGSPRGNIQYF.

This chain uses TRBV28 with TRBJ2-7; D may be TRBD1 (7 bases). The germline V and J ends were trimmed by 1 base and 3 bases, with 16 bases remaining between them. The CDR3 runs to 16 residues. Germline V CDR1 and CDR2: MDHEN, SYDVKM. The CDR3 region has the DNA TGTGCCAGCAGTTTATTTAGGGCGGGGACAGTCTACGAGCAGTACTTC. Its protein is CASSLFRAGTVYEQYF. Together with reference TRBV28 and TRBJ2-7, the CDR3 gives the full variable domain: DVKVTQSSRYLVKRTGEKVFLECVQDMDHENMFWYRQDPGLGLRLIYFSYDVKMKEKGDIPEGYSVSREKKERFSLILESASTNQTSMYLCASSLFRAGTVYEQYFGPGTRLTVT.

The rearrangement links TRBV9 to TRBJ2-4, with 8 bases fitting TRBD1. With V trimmed by 3 bases and J by 7 bases, 6 bases remained unmatched. This CDR3 region has 14 residues. Germline V gene lookup returns CDR1 SGDLS and CDR2 YYNGEE. The CDR3 DNA sequence: TGTGCCAGCAGCGGACGGGACAGGTTGAACATTCAGTACTTC. The encoded protein is CASSGRDRLNIQYF. Using reference TRBV9 and TRBJ2-4 for the parts outside the CDR3, the full variable domain is DSGVTQTPKHLITATGQRVTLRCSPRSGDLSVYWYQQSLDQGLQFLIQYYNGEERAKGNILERFSAQQFPDLHSELNLSSLELGDSALYFCASSGRDRLNIQYFGAGTRLSVL.

The rearrangement joins TRBV5-1 to TRBJ2-1, with unresolved D. The CDR3 spans 15 residues. Germline V gene data show CDR1 as SGHRS and CDR2 as YFSETQ. V was trimmed by 5 bases and J by 0 bases, leaving 12 bases between them. The CDR3 DNA reads TGCGCCAGCAGGGTTCAGGTTCGCTCCTACAATGAGCAGTTCTTC. This translates into CASRVQVRSYNEQFF.

The count of this clonotype is one. J is TRBJ2-6 and V is TRBV2; D unclear. The germline V gene encodes CDR1 SNHLY and CDR2 FYNNEI. This CDR3 has 14 amino acids. Between the trimmed V and J ends, which lost 2 bases and 1 base, there was a span of 3 bases. The CDR3 protein is CASSEYSGANVLTF. The CDR3 DNA is TGTGCCAGCAGTGAATATTCTGGGGCCAACGTCCTGACTTTC.

The rearrangement joins TRBV2 to TRBJ2-7; D gene uncertain. Germline V lookup: CDR1 SNHLY, CDR2 FYNNEI. V was clipped by 7 bases and J by 2 bases, with 6 bases between them. The CDR3 consists of 11 residues. The CDR3: CASIKAYEQYF. In nucleotides, the CDR3 is TGTGCCAGCATCAAGGCCTACGAGCAGTACTTC.

The J gene is TRBJ2-6, the V gene TRBV5-4; weak D call: TRBD1 (5 bases). This CDR3 region has 19 residues. Per germline, CDR1 SGHNT and CDR2 YYREEE (reference sequence). Trimming pared 3 bases from V and 3 bases from J, leaving 22 bases between. This CDR3 reads CASSSVGTGLAIGANVLTF. Here the CDR3 DNA reads TGTGCCAGCAGCTCGGTTGGAACAGGCTTGGCGATTGGGGCCAACGTCCTGACTTTC.

This chain connects TRBV6-5 to TRBJ2-7; either TRBD1 or TRBD2 may fit D (5 bases each). V shed 2 bases and J shed 4 bases, with 12 bases lying between them. Germline V gene data show CDR1 as MNHEY and CDR2 as SVGAGI. The CDR3 has 14 amino acids. CDR3 region: CASSYAGTAYEQYF. DNA of the CDR3: TGTGCCAGCAGTTACGCCGGGACGGCTTACGAGCAGTACTTC.

The chain combines TRBV19 with TRBJ2-4; D ambiguous. With 7 bases removed from V and 0 bases from J, the gap between germline ends came to 13 bases. CDR1 and CDR2 from the germline V gene are LNHDA and SQIVND (reference sequence). CDR3 length: 15 amino acids. CDR3 DNA: TGTGCCAGTATTTTAAAGGAGCTAGCCAAAAACATTCAGTACTTC. Translation gives CASILKELAKNIQYF.

The rearrangement uses TRBV30 and TRBJ1-4; D is uncertain. There are 13 residues in the CDR3. V was shortened by 0 bases and J by 7 bases, with 9 bases between the two germline ends. Germline lookup yields CDR1 GTSNPN and CDR2 SVGIG (reference sequence). For the CDR3, the DNA is TGTGCCTGGAGTGTAGACATTGGTGAAAAACTGTTTTTT. This sequence encodes CAWSVDIGEKLFF.

The J gene is TRBJ1-1, the V gene TRBV14, with D possibly matching TRBD1 (6 bases). Germline CDR1 reads SGHDN; CDR2 reads FVKESK. V gave up 3 bases and J gave up 1 base, with 15 bases separating them. The CDR3 consists of 16 residues. CDR3 coding DNA: TGTGCCAGCAGCCAGTGGGCAGGGGCCGCGAACACTGAAGCTTTCTTT. Its translation is CASSQWAGAANTEAFF. Together with reference TRBV14 and TRBJ1-1, the CDR3 gives the full variable domain: EAGVTQFPSHSVIEKGQTVTLRCDPISGHDNLYWYRRVMGKEIKFLLHFVKESKQDESGMPNNRFLAERTGGTYSTLKVQPAELEDSGVYFCASSQWAGAANTEAFFGQGTRLTVV.

The V and J genes are TRBV7-2 and TRBJ1-5; 11 bases are a match to TRBD1. CDR3 length: 17 residues. J lost 6 bases, V lost 1 base, and 8 bases had no gene match. CDR1 is SGHTA, CDR2 FQGNSA, per germline. The CDR3 reads CASSLVPGQGAGQPQHF. In nucleotides, the CDR3 is TGTGCCAGCAGCTTAGTTCCCGGACAGGGGGCAGGTCAGCCCCAGCATTTT.

The genes are TRBV20-1 and TRBJ2-5, with no clear D. V was pared by 1 base and J by 3 bases, with 3 bases between. Germline V gene lookup returns CDR1 DFQATT and CDR2 SNEGSKA (reference sequence). This CDR3 has 11 residues. Here the CDR3 reads CSARVKETQYF. The CDR3 coding sequence is TGCAGTGCTAGAGTAAAAGAGACCCAGTACTTC.